This T cell receptor beta chain stems from a study of vaccination effects on CD4 cells after COVID-19. Study summary: Antigen-specific CD4+ T cells were first expanded with viral peptide pools by the ViraFEST assay and only then sequenced.

Subsequent to a culture period of more than 8 days, CD4+ T cells were isolated. This clone has only one observation. Its antigen is as yet unknown. The germline V gene encodes CDR1 LGHDT and CDR2 YNNKEL (reference sequence). The length of the CDR3 is 15 residues. Trimming shortened V by 3 bases and J by 4 bases, and 13 bases separated the two germline ends. Some clones are missing from TCRdb's copy, which holds only in-frame ones; the method was immunoSEQ multiplex PCR. The sample gives roughly 40,000 clones, 68% of which show up once; 4% to 5% is in the top ten. Specimen: CD4+ T cells from PBMCs cultured without peptide, collected before COVID-19 vaccination. The receptor's source is a human donor who received a COVID-19 vaccine. The V gene is TRBV3-1 (or the pseudogene TRBV3-2), the J gene TRBJ1-3; perhaps TRBD1 as D (6 bases). The CDR3 loop is CASSHHRAGGNTIYF. Here the CDR3 DNA reads TGTGCCAGCAGCCACCACAGGGCAGGAGGAAACACCATATATTTT.